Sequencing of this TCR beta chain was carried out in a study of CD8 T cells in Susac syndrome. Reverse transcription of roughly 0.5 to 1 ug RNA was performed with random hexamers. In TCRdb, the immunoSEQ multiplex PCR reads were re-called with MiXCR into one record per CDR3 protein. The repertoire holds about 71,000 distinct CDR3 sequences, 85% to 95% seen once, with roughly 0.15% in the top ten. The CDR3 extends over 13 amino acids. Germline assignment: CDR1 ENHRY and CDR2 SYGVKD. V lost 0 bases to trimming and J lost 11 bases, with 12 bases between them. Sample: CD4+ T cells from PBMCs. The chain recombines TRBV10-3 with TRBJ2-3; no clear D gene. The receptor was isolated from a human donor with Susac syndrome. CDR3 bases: TGTGCCATCAGTGAGTCCGGTTTAAGGATGCAGTATTTT. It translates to CAISESGLRMQYF.